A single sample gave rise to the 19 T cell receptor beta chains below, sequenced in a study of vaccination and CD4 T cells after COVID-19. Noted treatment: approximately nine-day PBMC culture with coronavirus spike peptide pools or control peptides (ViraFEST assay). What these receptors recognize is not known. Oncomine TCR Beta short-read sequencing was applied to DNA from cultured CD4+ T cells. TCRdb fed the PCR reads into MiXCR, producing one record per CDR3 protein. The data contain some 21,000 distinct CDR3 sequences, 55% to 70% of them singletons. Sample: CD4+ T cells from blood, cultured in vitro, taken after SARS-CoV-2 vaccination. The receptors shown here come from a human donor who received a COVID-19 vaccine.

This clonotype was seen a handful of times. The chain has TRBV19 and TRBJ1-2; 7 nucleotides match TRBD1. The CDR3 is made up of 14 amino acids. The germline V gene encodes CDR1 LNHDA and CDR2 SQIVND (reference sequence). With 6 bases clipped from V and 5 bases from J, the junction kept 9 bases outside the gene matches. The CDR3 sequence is CASRPQGSWYGYTF. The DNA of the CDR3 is TGTGCCAGTAGGCCACAGGGGTCATGGTATGGCTACACCTTC.

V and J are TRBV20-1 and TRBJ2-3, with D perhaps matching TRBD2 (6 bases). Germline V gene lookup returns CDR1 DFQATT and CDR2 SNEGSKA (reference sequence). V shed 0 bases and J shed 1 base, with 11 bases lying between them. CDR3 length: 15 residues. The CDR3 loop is CSARDSGTRTDTQYF. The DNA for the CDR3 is TGCAGTGCTAGAGACTCCGGGACTCGCACAGATACGCAGTATTTT.

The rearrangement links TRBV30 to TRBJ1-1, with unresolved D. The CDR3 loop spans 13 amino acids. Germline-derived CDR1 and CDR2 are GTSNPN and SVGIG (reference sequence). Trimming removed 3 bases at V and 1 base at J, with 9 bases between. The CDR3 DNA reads TGTGCCTGGAGGAATAAAGAGAACACTGAAGCTTTCTTT. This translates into CAWRNKENTEAFF.

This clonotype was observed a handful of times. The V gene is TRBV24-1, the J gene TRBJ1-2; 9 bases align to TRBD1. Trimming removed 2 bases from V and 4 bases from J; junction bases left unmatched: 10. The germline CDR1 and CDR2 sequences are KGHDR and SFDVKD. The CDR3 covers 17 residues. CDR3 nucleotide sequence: TGTGCCACCAGTGATTCGGGGACAGGGAATTTTCTCTATGGCTACACCTTC. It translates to CATSDSGTGNFLYGYTF.

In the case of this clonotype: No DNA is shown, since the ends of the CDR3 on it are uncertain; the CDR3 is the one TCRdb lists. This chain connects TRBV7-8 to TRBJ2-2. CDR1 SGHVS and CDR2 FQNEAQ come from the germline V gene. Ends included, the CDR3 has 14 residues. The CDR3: CASILAGVTGELFF.

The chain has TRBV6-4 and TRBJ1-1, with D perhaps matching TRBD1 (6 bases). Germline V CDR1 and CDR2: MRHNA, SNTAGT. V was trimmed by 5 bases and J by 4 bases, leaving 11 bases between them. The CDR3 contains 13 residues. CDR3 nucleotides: TGTGCCAGCAGTCCTACAGGGCCCACTGAAGCTTTCTTT. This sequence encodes CASSPTGPTEAFF.

In nucleotides, the CDR3 is TGTGCCAGCAGTTACTCGGGGGGATCTAGCACAGATACGCAGTATTTT. It codes for CASSYSGGSSTDTQYF. The V gene is TRBV6-5, the J gene TRBJ2-3, with TRBD2 as a possible D gene (6 bases). The CDR3 runs 16 residues. Germline CDR1 and CDR2: MNHEY and SVGAGI. V was trimmed by 0 bases and J by 0 bases, leaving 10 bases between them.

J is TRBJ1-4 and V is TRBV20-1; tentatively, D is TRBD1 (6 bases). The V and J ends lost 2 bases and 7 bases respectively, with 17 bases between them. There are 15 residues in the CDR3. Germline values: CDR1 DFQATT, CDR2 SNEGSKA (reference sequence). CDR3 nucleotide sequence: TGCAGTGCTAGACCCATCAGGGGCCGAGGTGAAAAACTGTTTTTT. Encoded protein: CSARPIRGRGEKLFF.

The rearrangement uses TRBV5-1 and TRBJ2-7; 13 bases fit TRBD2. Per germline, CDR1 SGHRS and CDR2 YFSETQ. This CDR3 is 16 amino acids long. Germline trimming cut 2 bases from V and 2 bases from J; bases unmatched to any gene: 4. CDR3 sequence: CASSFGLAGATYEQYF. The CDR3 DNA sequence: TGCGCCAGCAGCTTCGGACTAGCGGGGGCGACCTACGAGCAGTACTTC.

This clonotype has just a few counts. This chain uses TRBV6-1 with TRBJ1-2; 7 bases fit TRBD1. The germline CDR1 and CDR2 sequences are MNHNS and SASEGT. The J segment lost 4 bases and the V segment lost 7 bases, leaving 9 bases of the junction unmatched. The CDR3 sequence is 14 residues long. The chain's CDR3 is CASTPSRGAYGYTF. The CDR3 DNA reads TGTGCCAGCACCCCGAGCAGGGGGGCCTATGGCTACACCTTC.

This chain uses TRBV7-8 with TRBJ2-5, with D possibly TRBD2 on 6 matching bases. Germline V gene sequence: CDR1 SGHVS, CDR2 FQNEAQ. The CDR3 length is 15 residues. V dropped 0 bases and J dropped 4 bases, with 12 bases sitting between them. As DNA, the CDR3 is TGTGCCAGCAGCTTAGCGCCCGGAGGGGCAGAGACCCAGTACTTC. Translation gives CASSLAPGGAETQYF.

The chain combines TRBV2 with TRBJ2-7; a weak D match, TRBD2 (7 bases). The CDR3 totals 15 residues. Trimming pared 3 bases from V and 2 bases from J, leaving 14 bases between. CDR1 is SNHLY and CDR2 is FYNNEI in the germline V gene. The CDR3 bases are TGTGCCAGCAGTGACCAAGGGGGGGGCCCCTACGAGCAGTACTTC. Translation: CASSDQGGGPYEQYF.

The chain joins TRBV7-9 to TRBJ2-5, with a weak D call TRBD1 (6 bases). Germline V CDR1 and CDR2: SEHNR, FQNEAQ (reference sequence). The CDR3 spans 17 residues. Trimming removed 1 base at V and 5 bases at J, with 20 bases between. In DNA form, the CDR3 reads TGTGCCAGCAGCTTAGACAGGGCCGACCCCCATGTGGAGACCCAGTACTTC. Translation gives CASSLDRADPHVETQYF.

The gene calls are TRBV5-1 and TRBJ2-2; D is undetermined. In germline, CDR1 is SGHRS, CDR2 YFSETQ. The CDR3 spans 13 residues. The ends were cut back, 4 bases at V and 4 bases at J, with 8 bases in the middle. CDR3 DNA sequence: TGCGCCAGCAGCACCGTCCCCACCGGGGAGCTGTTTTTT. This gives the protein CASSTVPTGELFF.

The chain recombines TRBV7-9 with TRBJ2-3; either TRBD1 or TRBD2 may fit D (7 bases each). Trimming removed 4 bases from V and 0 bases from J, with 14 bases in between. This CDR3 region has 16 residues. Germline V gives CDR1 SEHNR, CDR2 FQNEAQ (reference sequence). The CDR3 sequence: CASSSGGGASTDTQYF. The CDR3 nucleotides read TGTGCCAGCAGCTCAGGGGGGGGTGCTAGCACAGATACGCAGTATTTT.

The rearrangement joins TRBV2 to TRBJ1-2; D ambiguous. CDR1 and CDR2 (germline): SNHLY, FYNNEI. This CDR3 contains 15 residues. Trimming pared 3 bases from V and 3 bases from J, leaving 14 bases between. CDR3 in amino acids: CASSDRHSGDYGYTF. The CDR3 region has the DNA TGTGCCAGCAGTGACAGACACTCAGGAGACTATGGCTACACCTTC.

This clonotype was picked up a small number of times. The CDR3 protein is CASSYRESNQPQHF. The CDR3 DNA sequence: TGTGCCAGCAGTTACAGAGAGAGCAATCAGCCCCAGCATTTT. This sequence joins TRBV6-5 and TRBJ1-5; no definite D call. This CDR3 comprises 14 residues. Trimming pared 2 bases from V and 1 base from J, leaving 6 bases between. Germline V gene data show CDR1 as MNHEY and CDR2 as SVGAGI.

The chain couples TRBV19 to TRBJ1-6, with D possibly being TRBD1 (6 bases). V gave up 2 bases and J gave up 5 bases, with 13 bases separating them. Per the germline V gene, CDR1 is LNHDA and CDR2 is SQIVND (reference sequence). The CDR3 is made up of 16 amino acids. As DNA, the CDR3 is TGTGCCAGTAGTATACCGGCAGGGGATAATAATTCACCCCTCCACTTT. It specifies CASSIPAGDNNSPLHF.

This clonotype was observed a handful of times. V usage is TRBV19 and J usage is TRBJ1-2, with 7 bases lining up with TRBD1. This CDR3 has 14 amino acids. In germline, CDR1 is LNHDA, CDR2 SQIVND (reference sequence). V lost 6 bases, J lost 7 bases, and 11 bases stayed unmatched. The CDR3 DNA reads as TGTGCCAGTAGACCTAGACAGGGACTGGGTGGCTACACCTTC. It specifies CASRPRQGLGGYTF.